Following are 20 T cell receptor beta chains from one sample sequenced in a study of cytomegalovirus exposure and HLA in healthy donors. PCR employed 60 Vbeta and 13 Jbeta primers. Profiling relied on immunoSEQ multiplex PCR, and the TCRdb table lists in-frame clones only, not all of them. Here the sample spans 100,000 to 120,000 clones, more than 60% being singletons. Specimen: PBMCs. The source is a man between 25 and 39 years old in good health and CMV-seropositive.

The chain's CDR3 is CASSQDRVTEAFF. In DNA, the CDR3 is TGTGCCAGCAGCCAAGACAGGGTCACTGAAGCTTTCTTT. This chain joins TRBV14 and TRBJ1-1; D may be TRBD1 (5 bases). Looked up from germline, CDR1 is SGHDN and CDR2 is FVKESK. The V and J ends lost 0 bases and 4 bases respectively, with 6 bases between them. This CDR3 has 13 residues.

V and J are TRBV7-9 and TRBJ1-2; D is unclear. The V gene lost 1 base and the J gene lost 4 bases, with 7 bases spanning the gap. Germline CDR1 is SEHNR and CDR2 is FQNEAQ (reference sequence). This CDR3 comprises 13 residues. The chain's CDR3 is CASSLVAGYGYTF. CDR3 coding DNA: TGTGCCAGCAGCTTAGTTGCCGGCTATGGCTACACCTTC.

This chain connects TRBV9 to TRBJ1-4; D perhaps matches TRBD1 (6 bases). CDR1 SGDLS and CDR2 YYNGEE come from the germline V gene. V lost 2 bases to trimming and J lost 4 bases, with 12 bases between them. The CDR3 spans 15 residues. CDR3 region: CASSVDSVNNEKLFF. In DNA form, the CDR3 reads TGTGCCAGCAGCGTGGACAGTGTAAATAATGAAAAACTGTTTTTT. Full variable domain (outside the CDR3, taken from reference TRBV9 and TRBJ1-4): DSGVTQTPKHLITATGQRVTLRCSPRSGDLSVYWYQQSLDQGLQFLIQYYNGEERAKGNILERFSAQQFPDLHSELNLSSLELGDSALYFCASSVDSVNNEKLFFGSGTQLSVL.

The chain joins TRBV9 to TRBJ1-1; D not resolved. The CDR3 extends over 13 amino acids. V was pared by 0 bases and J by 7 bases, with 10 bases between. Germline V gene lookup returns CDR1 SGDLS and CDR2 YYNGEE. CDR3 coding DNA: TGTGCCAGCAGCGTAGCTACGGGTGATGAAGCTTTCTTT. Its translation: CASSVATGDEAFF.

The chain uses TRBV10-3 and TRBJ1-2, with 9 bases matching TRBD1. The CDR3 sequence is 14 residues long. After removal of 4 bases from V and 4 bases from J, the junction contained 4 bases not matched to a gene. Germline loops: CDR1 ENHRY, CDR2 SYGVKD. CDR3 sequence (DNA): TGTGCCATCAGTGCGGACAGGGGAGGCTATGGCTACACCTTC. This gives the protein CAISADRGGYGYTF.

The CDR3 region has the DNA TGTGCCAGCAGCTTGTCCCACGGGGGGGCCTACGAGCAGTACTTC. Residues: CASSLSHGGAYEQYF. J is TRBJ2-7 and V is TRBV7-3; 8 bases line up with TRBD2. CDR1 and CDR2 from the germline V gene are SGHTA and FQGTGA. The CDR3 has 15 residues. The V segment lost 3 bases and the J segment 2 bases; nucleotides outside the gene matches: 6. Based on the CDR3 plus reference TRBV7-3 and TRBJ2-7, the full variable domain is GAGVSQTPSNKVTEKGKYVELRCDPISGHTALYWYRQSLGQGPEFLIYFQGTGAADDSGLPNDRFFAVRPEGSVSTLKIQRTERGDSAVYLCASSLSHGGAYEQYFGPGTRLTVT.

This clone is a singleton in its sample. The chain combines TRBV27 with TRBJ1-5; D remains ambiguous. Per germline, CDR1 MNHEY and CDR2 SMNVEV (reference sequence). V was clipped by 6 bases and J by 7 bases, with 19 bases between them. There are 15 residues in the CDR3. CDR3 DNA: TGTGCCAGCAGCCTCACTCCGCTTAGAGGACAGCCCCAGCATTTT. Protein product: CASSLTPLRGQPQHF.

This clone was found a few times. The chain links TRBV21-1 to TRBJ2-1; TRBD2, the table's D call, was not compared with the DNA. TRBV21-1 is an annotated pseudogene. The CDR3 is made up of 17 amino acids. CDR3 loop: CASSQRTLHRFITEQFF. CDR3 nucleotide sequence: TGTGCCAGCAGCCAAAGAACTCTCCACCGGTTTATAACGGAGCAGTTCTTC.

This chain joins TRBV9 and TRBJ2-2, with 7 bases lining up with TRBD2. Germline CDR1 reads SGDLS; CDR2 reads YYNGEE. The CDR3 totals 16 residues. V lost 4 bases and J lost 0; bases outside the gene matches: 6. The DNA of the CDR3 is TGTGCCAGCAGCCCTCGGACTAGGTCGAACACCGGGGAGCTGTTTTTT. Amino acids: CASSPRTRSNTGELFF.

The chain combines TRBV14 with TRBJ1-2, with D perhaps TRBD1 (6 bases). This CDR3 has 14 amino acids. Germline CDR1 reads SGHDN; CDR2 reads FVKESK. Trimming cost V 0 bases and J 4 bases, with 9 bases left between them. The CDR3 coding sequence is TGTGCCAGCAGCCAAGATCACAGGGCCTATGGCTACACCTTC. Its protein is CASSQDHRAYGYTF.

DNA for the CDR3: TGTGCCAGCACGGGGAGGGGCCGGGACACCGGTAAACCTAACTATGGCTACACCTTC. Protein product: CASTGRGRDTGKPNYGYTF. The chain is built from TRBV5-4 and TRBJ1-2; possible D gene TRBD1, 6 bases. This CDR3 comprises 19 residues. V was trimmed by 6 bases and J by 0 bases, leaving 27 bases between them. Germline-derived CDR1 and CDR2 are SGHNT and YYREEE (reference sequence). Looking up the rest from reference TRBV5-4 and TRBJ1-2 gives the full variable domain: ETGVTQSPTHLIKTRGQQVTLRCSSQSGHNTVSWYQQALGQGPQFIFQYYREEENGRGNFPPRFSGLQFPNYSSELNVNALELDDSALYLCASTGRGRDTGKPNYGYTFGSGTRLTVV.

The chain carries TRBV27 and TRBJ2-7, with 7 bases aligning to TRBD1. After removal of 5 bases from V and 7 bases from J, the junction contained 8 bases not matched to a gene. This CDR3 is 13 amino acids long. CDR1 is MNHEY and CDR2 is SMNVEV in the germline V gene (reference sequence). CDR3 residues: CASSRGTALEQYF. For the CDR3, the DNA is TGTGCCAGCAGTCGAGGGACAGCTTTGGAGCAGTACTTC.

CDR3 bases: TGTGCCAGCAGCAAAGATCGGGGGGGGCTTTACAATGAGCAGTTCTTC. Its protein is CASSKDRGGLYNEQFF. This chain joins TRBV21-1 and TRBJ2-1; the table's D call of TRBD2 was not tested on the DNA. TRBV21-1 is a pseudogene segment. The CDR3 runs 16 residues.

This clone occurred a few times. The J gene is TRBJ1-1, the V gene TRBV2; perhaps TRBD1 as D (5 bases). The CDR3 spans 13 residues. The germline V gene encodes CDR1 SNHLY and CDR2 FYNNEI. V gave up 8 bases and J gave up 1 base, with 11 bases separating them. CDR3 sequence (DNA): TGTGCCAGCGCGGCAGGGCCGAACACTGAAGCTTTCTTT. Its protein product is CASAAGPNTEAFF.

CDR3 region: CASSMTGSYSNQPQHF. The CDR3, as DNA: TGTGCCAGTAGTATGACAGGGAGTTATAGCAATCAGCCCCAGCATTTT. This chain uses TRBV19 with TRBJ1-5, with 7 bases identical to TRBD1. From germline, CDR1 is LNHDA and CDR2 SQIVND (reference sequence). The V gene end was trimmed by 3 bases and the J gene end by 0 bases; junction bases not matched to a gene: 5. The CDR3 is 16 residues long.

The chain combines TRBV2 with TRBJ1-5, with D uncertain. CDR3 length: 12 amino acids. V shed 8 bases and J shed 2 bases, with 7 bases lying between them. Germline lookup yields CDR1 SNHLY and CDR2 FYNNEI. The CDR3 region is CASHRGNQPQHF. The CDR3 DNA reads TGTGCCAGCCATAGAGGCAATCAGCCCCAGCATTTT.

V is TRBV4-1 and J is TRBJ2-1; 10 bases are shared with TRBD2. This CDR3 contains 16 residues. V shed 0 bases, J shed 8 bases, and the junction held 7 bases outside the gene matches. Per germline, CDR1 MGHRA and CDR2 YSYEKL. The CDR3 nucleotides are TGCGCCAGCAGCCAAGAACCAGCGGGGGGGCCGGATGAGCAGTTCTTC. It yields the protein CASSQEPAGGPDEQFF.

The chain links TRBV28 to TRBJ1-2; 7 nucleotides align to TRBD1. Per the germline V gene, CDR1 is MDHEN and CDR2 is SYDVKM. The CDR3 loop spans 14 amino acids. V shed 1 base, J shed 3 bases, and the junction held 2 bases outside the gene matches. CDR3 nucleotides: TGTGCCAGCAGTTTATATCAGGGGGACTATGGCTACACCTTC. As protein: CASSLYQGDYGYTF.

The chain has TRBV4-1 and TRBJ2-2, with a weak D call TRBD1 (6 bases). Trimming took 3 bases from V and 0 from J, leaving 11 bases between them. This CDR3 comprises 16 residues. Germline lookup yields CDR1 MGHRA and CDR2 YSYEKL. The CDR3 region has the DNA TGCGCCAGCAGCCATCCCGGGACATCGAACACCGGGGAGCTGTTTTTT. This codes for CASSHPGTSNTGELFF.

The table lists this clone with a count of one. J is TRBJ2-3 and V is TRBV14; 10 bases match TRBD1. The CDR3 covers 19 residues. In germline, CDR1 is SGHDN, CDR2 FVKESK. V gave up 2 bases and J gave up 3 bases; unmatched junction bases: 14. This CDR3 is CASSQKPRGDRGPTDTQYF. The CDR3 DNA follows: TGTGCCAGCAGCCAAAAACCCCGAGGGGACAGGGGCCCAACAGATACGCAGTATTTT.